The next 25 T cell receptor beta chains were all read from a single sample in a study of Graves' ophthalmopathy and Graves' hyperthyroidism listed by TCRdb under 2018. TCRdb names Illumina HiSeq 2000 as the instrument used. For repertoire sequencing, the TCR beta CDR3 regions were amplified from RNA transcripts. A first-round RT-PCR used HTBI primers with the Qiagen OneStep RT-PCR kit, followed by a second-round multiplex PCR, size selection and purification. The public reads were reprocessed in TCRdb via fastp at Q25 and MiXCR, keeping in-frame beta chains. Rows are unified per CDR3 protein, each entry keeping the most common DNA and genes. A total of hundreds of thousands of distinct CDR3 sequences appear in this sample, around 50% of them only once. The top ten clones comprise roughly 50% of the sample. Sequenced material: peripheral blood. The receptors were gathered from an adult man with Graves' ophthalmopathy.

This clonotype was seen at least ten times. The chain couples TRBV10-3 to TRBJ1-1; tentative D call: TRBD1 (5 bases). The CDR3 loop spans 16 amino acids. With 0 bases removed from V and 1 base from J, the gap between germline ends came to 12 bases. Germline CDR1 reads ENHRY; CDR2 reads SYGVKD. The CDR3: CAISESGTNTNTEAFF. For the CDR3, the DNA is TGTGCCATCAGTGAGTCAGGGACTAACACGAACACTGAAGCTTTCTTT.

The rearrangement uses TRBV25-1 and TRBJ2-7, with TRBD2 matching over 10 bases. With 5 bases clipped from V and 0 bases from J, the junction kept 4 bases outside the gene matches. The germline V gene has CDR1 MGHDK and CDR2 SYGVNS. CDR3 length: 15 residues. CDR3 residues: CASSSASGSSYEQYF. CDR3 sequence (DNA): TGTGCCAGCAGTTCGGCTAGCGGGAGCTCCTACGAGCAGTACTTC.

This clonotype was observed a handful of times. The chain couples TRBV3-1 to TRBJ2-6; D is unresolved. Germline loops: CDR1 LGHDT, CDR2 YNNKEL (reference sequence). V was shortened by 0 bases and J by 0 bases, with 3 bases between the two germline ends. This CDR3 is built from 15 residues. CDR3 sequence: CASSQDHSGANVLTF. The CDR3 region has the DNA TGTGCCAGCAGCCAAGATCACTCTGGGGCCAACGTCCTGACTTTC.

The chain recombines TRBV6-6 with TRBJ1-2; a possible D gene is TRBD1 (6 bases). The CDR3 totals 14 residues. Germline V gene lookup returns CDR1 MNHNY and CDR2 SVGAGI (reference sequence). The V end was cut by 3 bases, the J end by 4 bases, with 12 bases between. Here the CDR3 reads CASSYEQGSYGYTF. Here the CDR3 DNA reads TGTGCCAGCAGTTATGAACAGGGATCCTATGGCTACACCTTC.

For this clonotype: A read error may be the cause here, since a much bigger clone is one base away. The CDR3 sequence is CSVDVPDRENQPQHF. The CDR3 nucleotides are TGCAGCGTTGACGTCCCCGACAGGGAGAATCAGCCCCAGCATTTT. The chain links TRBV29-1 to TRBJ1-5, with 7 nucleotides matching TRBD1. J gave up 4 bases and V 3 bases, and 9 bases lay outside the gene matches. The CDR3 spans 15 residues. The germline V gene has CDR1 SQVTM and CDR2 ANQGSEA.

This clonotype was detected a few times. The rearrangement joins TRBV20-1 to TRBJ2-7; D may be TRBD2 (5 bases). Trimming took 1 base from V and 7 from J, leaving 11 bases between them. The CDR3 runs to 12 residues. The germline CDR1 and CDR2 sequences are DFQATT and SNEGSKA (reference sequence). CDR3 sequence: CSARGTRNEQYF. The CDR3 region has the DNA TGCAGTGCTAGAGGCACTAGGAATGAGCAGTACTTC.

This clonotype has just a few counts. The chain recombines TRBV5-4 with TRBJ2-5; 8 nucleotides agree with TRBD1. Per the germline V gene, CDR1 is SGHNT and CDR2 is YYREEE (reference sequence). This CDR3 has 14 amino acids. V trimming: 0 bases; J trimming: 5 bases; junction bases outside the gene matches: 3. CDR3 sequence (DNA): TGTGCCAGCAGCTTGGGGACAGGGAGCGAGACCCAGTACTTC. Translated: CASSLGTGSETQYF.

V is TRBV5-1 and J is TRBJ2-7, with a possible D match to TRBD2 (6 bases). The germline V gene encodes CDR1 SGHRS and CDR2 YFSETQ. The CDR3 extends over 16 amino acids. Trimming left V 5 bases short and J 1 base short, with 19 bases between. CDR3 sequence: CASRGGGGVLSYEQYF. CDR3 DNA: TGCGCCAGCAGAGGCGGCGGCGGGGTCCTTTCCTACGAGCAGTACTTC. Looking up the rest from reference TRBV5-1 and TRBJ2-7 gives the full variable domain: KAGVTQTPRYLIKTRGQQVTLSCSPISGHRSVSWYQQTPGQGLQFLFEYFSETQRNKGNFPGRFSGRQFSNSRSEMNVSTLELGDSALYLCASRGGGGVLSYEQYFGPGTRLTVT.

This clonotype was seen repeatedly, ten times or more. The genes are TRBV7-6 and TRBJ1-3, with TRBD1 matching 7 bases. The CDR3 is made up of 14 amino acids. V shed 6 bases, J shed 4 bases, and the junction held 6 bases outside the gene matches. Germline CDR1 and CDR2: SGHVS and FNYEAQ. CDR3 protein: CASSAPGQGNTIYF. As DNA, the CDR3 is TGTGCCAGCAGTGCCCCGGGACAGGGAAACACCATATATTTT.

DNA of the CDR3: TGTGCCAGCAGCTTGGCCGGGGTAGGTGGCTACACCTTC. Translated, it gives CASSLAGVGGYTF. The rearrangement links TRBV5-5 to TRBJ1-2; no reliable D call. Germline lookup yields CDR1 SGHKS and CDR2 YYEKEE (reference sequence). The ends were cut back, 0 bases at V and 7 bases at J, with 10 bases in the middle. The CDR3 is 13 amino acids.

V is TRBV12-3 or TRBV12-4 and J is TRBJ2-7, with 10 bases identical to TRBD2. The junction had 5 bases not matched to a gene; V was cut back by 6 bases and J by 6 bases. The CDR3 spans 13 residues. CDR3 region: CASSPLAGTEQYF. In DNA, the CDR3 is TGTGCCAGCAGCCCACTAGCGGGGACCGAGCAGTACTTC.

This chain joins TRBV7-3 and TRBJ1-2, with 7 bases aligning to TRBD1. The V gene's germline CDR1 is SGHTA and CDR2 FQGTGA. The CDR3 loop spans 13 amino acids. V was pared by 7 bases and J by 2 bases, with 4 bases of the junction left unmatched. CDR3 nucleotide sequence: TGTGCCAGCACCGCAGGGGGGAACTATGGCTACACCTTC. Amino acid sequence: CASTAGGNYGYTF.

The chain joins TRBV2 to TRBJ2-7; TRBD1 is a possible D gene (6 bases). The ends were cut back, 4 bases at V and 3 bases at J, with 19 bases in the middle. CDR1 and CDR2 from the germline V gene are SNHLY and FYNNEI. This CDR3 is built from 16 residues. The CDR3 sequence: CASSGVRQGQDYEQYF. The CDR3 DNA sequence: TGTGCCAGCAGTGGGGTCAGGCAGGGACAAGACTACGAGCAGTACTTC.

The genes are TRBV20-1 and TRBJ1-1; D remains ambiguous. Looked up from germline, CDR1 is DFQATT and CDR2 is SNEGSKA (reference sequence). The V and J ends lost 3 bases and 0 bases respectively, with 11 bases between them. This CDR3 contains 14 residues. The CDR3 sequence is CSASRAGLNTEAFF. CDR3 coding DNA: TGCAGTGCTAGTCGGGCAGGACTGAACACTGAAGCTTTCTTT.

This sequence joins TRBV19 and TRBJ1-2; D gene uncertain. This CDR3 has 11 residues. Trimming took 7 bases from V and 8 from J, leaving 11 bases between them. Per germline, CDR1 LNHDA and CDR2 SQIVND (reference sequence). CDR3 DNA sequence: TGTGCCAGTACTGGCCAGACGGGCTACACCTTC. It translates to CASTGQTGYTF.

With respect to this clonotype: Since a much larger clone is just one base distant, this may be a read error. The rearrangement uses TRBV24-1 and TRBJ1-5, with D uncertain. Germline V gene lookup returns CDR1 KGHDR and CDR2 SFDVKD. The CDR3 consists of 12 residues. The V gene lost 1 base and the J gene lost 6 bases, with 3 bases spanning the gap. CDR3 region: CATSDFSQPQHF. CDR3 nucleotides: TGTGCCACCAGTGATTTCAGTCAGCCCCAGCATTTT.

The CDR3 region has the DNA TGTGCCAGCAGCCAAGAACAGGGAAAACCCCTCCACTTT. This encodes CASSQEQGKPLHF. The chain is built from TRBV14 and TRBJ1-6, with D perhaps matching TRBD1 (6 bases). V dropped 0 bases and J dropped 12 bases, with 9 bases sitting between them. Per the germline V gene, CDR1 is SGHDN and CDR2 is FVKESK. The CDR3 runs 13 residues.

The gene calls are TRBV5-1 and TRBJ1-2; D is perhaps TRBD1 (6 bases). The germline gives CDR1 SGHRS, CDR2 YFSETQ. This CDR3 is 13 amino acids long. Trimming removed 0 bases from V and 6 bases from J, with 9 bases in between. CDR3 region: CASSLEGHDGYTF. CDR3 coding DNA: TGCGCCAGCAGCTTGGAGGGACACGATGGCTACACCTTC.

The chain's CDR3 is CASSLTRSSVYNEQFF. The CDR3, as DNA: TGTGCCAGCAGCTTGACTAGATCATCCGTATACAATGAGCAGTTCTTC. The genes are TRBV11-2 and TRBJ2-7, with a weak D call TRBD2 (6 bases). The assigned J gene may be wrong: the sequence end matches TRBJ2-1 better. In germline, CDR1 is SGHAT, CDR2 FQNNGV. There are 16 residues in the CDR3.

The gene calls are TRBV20-1 and TRBJ1-2; a possible D gene is TRBD1 (5 bases). From germline, CDR1 is DFQATT and CDR2 SNEGSKA (reference sequence). V gave up 0 bases and J gave up 5 bases, with 13 bases separating them. The length of the CDR3 is 14 residues. The CDR3 sequence is CSAREVRGGYGYTF. CDR3 coding DNA: TGCAGTGCTAGAGAGGTTAGGGGCGGGTATGGCTACACCTTC.

The chain couples TRBV2 to TRBJ1-6, with 9 bases that match TRBD1. Germline CDR1 SNHLY, CDR2 FYNNEI. There are 15 residues in the CDR3. The V segment lost 6 bases and the J segment 10 bases; nucleotides outside the gene matches: 10. As DNA, the CDR3 is TGTGCCAGCAGCACTGACAGGGGGACAGGGTCACCCCTCCACTTT. Protein: CASSTDRGTGSPLHF.

Remarks on this clonotype: This may come from a read error, since a much larger clone is one base off. The chain combines TRBV7-7 with TRBJ2-7; TRBD1 agrees at 8 bases. Germline CDR1 is SSHAT and CDR2 is FNYEAQ (reference sequence). This CDR3 comprises 13 residues. DNA for the CDR3: TGTGCTAGCGGCTTGGACAGGGACTACGAGCAGTACTTC. Amino acid sequence: CASGLDRDYEQYF.

On this clonotype itself: The junction differs from germline at one of its ends, possibly a read error. The J gene is TRBJ2-3, the V gene TRBV7-6; maybe TRBD2 (5 bases). Germline-derived CDR1 and CDR2 are SGHVS and FNYEAQ. This CDR3 spans 14 amino acids. CDR3 bases: TGTGCTAGCAGCTTCGGGAAGGGAACAGATACGCAGTATTTT. Encoded protein: CASSFGKGTDTQYF.

This clonotype was seen a handful of times. This chain links TRBV24-1 with TRBJ1-5; 9 bases fit TRBD1. Trimming cost V 2 bases and J 7 bases; bases outside gene matches: 5. CDR1 is KGHDR, CDR2 SFDVKD, per germline. This CDR3 region has 15 residues. CDR3 loop: CATSDSDRGYQPQHF. The CDR3 nucleotides are TGTGCCACCAGTGATTCGGACAGGGGATACCAGCCCCAGCATTTT.

The gene calls are TRBV5-1 and TRBJ2-7; 7 nucleotides line up with TRBD1. Germline V lookup: CDR1 SGHRS, CDR2 YFSETQ. CDR3 size: 14 residues. V shed 1 base and J 3 bases; nucleotides not matched to a gene: 4. The CDR3 here is CASSLTGADYEQYF. The CDR3 coding sequence is TGCGCCAGCAGCTTGACAGGGGCCGACTACGAGCAGTACTTC.